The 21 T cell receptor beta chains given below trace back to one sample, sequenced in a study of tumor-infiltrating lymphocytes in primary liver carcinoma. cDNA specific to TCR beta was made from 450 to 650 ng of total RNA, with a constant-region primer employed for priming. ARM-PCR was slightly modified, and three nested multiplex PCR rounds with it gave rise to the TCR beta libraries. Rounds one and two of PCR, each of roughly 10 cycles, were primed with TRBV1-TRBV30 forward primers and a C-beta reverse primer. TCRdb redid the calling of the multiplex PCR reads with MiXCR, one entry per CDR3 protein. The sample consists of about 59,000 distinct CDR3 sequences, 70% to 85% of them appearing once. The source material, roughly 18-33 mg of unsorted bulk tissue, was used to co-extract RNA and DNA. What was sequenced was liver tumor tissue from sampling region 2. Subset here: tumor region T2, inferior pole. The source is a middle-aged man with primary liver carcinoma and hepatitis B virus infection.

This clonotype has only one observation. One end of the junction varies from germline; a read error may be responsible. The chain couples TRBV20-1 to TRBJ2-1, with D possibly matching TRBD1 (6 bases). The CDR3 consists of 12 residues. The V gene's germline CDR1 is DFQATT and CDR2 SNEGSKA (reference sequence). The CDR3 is CSAQGRGDEQIF. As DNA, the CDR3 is TGCAGTGCTCAGGGCAGGGGCGATGAGCAGATCTTC.

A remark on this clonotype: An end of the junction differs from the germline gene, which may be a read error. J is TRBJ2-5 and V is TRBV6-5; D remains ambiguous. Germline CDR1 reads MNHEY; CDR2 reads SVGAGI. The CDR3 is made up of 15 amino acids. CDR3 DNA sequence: TGTGCCAGGAGTTACAGCTGGGATGCACGAGAGACCCAGTACTTC. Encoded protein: CARSYSWDARETQYF.

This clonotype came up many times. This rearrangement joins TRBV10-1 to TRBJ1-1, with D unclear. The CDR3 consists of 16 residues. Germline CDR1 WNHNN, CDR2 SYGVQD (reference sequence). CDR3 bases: TGCTCACCAGCAGTGAGGACTTTAGGAACCGTCACTGAAGCTTTCTTT. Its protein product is CSPAVRTLGTVTEAFF.

The chain's CDR3 is CASRKTSGSTDTQYF. CDR3 nucleotides: TGTGCCAGCAGGAAGACTAGCGGGAGCACAGATACGCAGTATTTT. V usage is TRBV12-3 or TRBV12-4 and J usage is TRBJ2-3, with 10 bases matching TRBD2. This CDR3 has 15 amino acids. Germline trimming cut 6 bases from V and 0 bases from J; bases unmatched to any gene: 3.

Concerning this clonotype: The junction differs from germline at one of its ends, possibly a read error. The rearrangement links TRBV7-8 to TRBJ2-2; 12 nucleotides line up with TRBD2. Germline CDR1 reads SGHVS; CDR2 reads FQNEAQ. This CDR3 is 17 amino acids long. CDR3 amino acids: CASSFRTSGANTGELCF. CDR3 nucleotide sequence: TGTGCCAGCAGCTTCCGGACTAGCGGGGCAAACACCGGGGAGCTGTGTTTT.

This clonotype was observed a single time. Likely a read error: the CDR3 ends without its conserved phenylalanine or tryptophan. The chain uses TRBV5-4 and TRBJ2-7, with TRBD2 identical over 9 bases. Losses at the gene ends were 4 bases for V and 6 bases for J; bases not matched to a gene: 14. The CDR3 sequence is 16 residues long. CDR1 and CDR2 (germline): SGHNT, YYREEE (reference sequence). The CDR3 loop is CASSKTSGGRGAEQYL. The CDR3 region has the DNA TGTGCCAGCAGCAAGACTAGCGGAGGTCGAGGGGCCGAGCAGTACCTC.

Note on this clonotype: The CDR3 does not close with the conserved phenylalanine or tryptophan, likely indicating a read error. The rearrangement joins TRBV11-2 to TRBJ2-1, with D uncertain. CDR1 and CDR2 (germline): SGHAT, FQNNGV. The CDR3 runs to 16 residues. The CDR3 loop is CARSLEPLVGMNEQFL. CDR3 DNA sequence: TGTGCCAGGAGCTTAGAGCCCCTAGTGGGAATGAATGAGCAGTTCTTA.

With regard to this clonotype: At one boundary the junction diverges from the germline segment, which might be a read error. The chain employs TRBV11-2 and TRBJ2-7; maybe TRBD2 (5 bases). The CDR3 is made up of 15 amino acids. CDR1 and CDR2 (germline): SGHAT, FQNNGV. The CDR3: CTSSLDFGISGEQYF. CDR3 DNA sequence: TGTACCAGCAGCTTAGACTTCGGGATCTCTGGCGAGCAGTACTTC.

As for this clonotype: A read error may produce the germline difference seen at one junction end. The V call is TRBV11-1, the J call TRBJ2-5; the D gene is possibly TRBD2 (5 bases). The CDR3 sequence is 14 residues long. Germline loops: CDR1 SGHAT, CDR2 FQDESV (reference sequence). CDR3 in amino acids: CASSGRVEVESQHF. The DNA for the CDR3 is TGTGCCAGTAGTGGACGGGTGGAGGTGGAGTCCCAGCACTTC.

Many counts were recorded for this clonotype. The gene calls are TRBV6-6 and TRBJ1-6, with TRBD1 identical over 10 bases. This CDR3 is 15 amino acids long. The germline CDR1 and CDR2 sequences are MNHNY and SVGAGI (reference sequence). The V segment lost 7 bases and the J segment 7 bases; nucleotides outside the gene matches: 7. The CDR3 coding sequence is TGTGCCAGCACCACACAGACAGGGGGCAATTCACCCCTCCACTTT. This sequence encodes CASTTQTGGNSPLHF.

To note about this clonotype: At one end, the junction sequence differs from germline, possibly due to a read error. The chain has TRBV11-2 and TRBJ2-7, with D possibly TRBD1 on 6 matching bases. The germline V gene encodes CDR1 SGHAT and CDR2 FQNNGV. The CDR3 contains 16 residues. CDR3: CTSSLNSWGLVYEQYF. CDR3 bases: TGTACCAGCAGCTTAAATAGCTGGGGGCTAGTCTACGAGCAGTACTTC.

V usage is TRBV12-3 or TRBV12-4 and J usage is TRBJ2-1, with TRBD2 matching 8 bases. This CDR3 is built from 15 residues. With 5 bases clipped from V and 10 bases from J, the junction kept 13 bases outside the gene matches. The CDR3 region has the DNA TGTGCCAGCAGTCTTACGGGAGGGCCCTCAAAAGAGCAGTTCTTC. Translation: CASSLTGGPSKEQFF.

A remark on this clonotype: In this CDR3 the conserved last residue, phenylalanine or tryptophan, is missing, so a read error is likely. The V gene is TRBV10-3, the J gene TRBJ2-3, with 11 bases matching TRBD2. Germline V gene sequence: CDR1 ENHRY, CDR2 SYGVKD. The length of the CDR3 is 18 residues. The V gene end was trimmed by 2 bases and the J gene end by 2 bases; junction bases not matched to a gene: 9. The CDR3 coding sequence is TGTGCCATCAGTGAGCCTCTCCGACTAGCGGGAACCACAGATACGCAGTATTAT. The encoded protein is CAISEPLRLAGTTDTQYY.

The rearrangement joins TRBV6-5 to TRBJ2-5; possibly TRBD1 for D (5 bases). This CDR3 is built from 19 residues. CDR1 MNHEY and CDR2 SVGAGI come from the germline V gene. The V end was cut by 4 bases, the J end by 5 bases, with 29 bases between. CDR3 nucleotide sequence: TGTGCCAGCAGTTTACAAGGGTGTCTATGTCAAGGGGCCGGCGAGACCCAGTACTTC. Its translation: CASSLQGCLCQGAGETQYF.

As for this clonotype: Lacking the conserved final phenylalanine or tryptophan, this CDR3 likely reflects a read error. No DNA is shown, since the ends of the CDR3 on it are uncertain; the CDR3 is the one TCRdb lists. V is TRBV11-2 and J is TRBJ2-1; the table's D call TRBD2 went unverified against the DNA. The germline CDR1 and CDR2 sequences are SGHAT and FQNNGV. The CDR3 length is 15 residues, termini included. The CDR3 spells CASKPPGLVGIERFY.

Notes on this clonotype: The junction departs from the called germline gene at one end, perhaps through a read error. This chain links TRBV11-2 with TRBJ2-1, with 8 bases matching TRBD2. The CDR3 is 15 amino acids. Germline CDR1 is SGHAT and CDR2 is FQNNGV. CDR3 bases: TGCGCCAGCAGCTCTAGCGGGCCACTCGACAATGAGCAGTTCTTC. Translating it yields CASSSSGPLDNEQFF.

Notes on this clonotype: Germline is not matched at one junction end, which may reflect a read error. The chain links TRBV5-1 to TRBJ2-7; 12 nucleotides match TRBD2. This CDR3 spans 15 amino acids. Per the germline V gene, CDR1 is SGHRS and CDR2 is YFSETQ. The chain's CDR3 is CTSSLTSGSSYEQYF. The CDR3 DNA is TGCACCAGCAGCTTGACTAGCGGGAGCTCCTACGAGCAATACTTC.

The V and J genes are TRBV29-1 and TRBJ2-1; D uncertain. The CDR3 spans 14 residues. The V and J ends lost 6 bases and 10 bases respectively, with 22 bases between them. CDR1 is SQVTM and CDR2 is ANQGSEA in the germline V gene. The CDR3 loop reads CSVPVGGRVGEQFF. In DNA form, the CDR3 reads TGCAGCGTCCCGGTTGGCGGCCGGGTAGGAGAGCAGTTCTTC.

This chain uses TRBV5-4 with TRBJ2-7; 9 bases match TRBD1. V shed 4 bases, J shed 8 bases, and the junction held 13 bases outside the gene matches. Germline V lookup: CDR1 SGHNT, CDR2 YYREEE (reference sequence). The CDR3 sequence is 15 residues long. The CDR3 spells CASSPTGTGINKQYF. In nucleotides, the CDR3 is TGTGCCAGCAGCCCAACCGGGACAGGGATTAACAAGCAGTACTTC.

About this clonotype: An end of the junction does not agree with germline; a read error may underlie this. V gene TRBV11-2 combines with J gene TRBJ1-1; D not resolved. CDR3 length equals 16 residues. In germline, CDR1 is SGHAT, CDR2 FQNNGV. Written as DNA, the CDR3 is TGTGCCAGCAGCCCATCTAGGAGGTTGGTGAACTCTGAAGCTTTCTTT. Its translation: CASSPSRRLVNSEAFF.

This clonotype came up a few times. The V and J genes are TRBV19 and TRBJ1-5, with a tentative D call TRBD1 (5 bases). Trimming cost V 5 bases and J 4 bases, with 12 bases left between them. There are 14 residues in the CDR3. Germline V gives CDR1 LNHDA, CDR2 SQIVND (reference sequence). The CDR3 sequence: CASSPYGGNQPQHF. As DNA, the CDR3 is TGTGCCAGTAGTCCGTATGGGGGGAATCAGCCCCAGCATTTT. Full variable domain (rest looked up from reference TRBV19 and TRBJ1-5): DGGITQSPKYLFRKEGQNVTLSCEQNLNHDAMYWYRQDPGQGLRLIYYSQIVNDFQKGDIAEGYSVSREKKESFPLTVTSAQKNPTAFYLCASSPYGGNQPQHFGDGTRLSIL.